This T cell receptor (beta chain) was captured by sequencing in a study of T cells after yellow fever vaccination. This clonotype was recorded many times. V lost 7 bases to trimming and J lost 4 bases, with 11 bases between them. This CDR3 comprises 13 residues. TCRdb re-called the 5' RACE reads through MiXCR, storing one row per CDR3 protein. Here the sample spans 250,000 to 400,000 distinct CDR3 sequences, approximately 4% being singletons. The sequence was collected from a man between 18 and 29 years old who received the YFV17D yellow fever vaccine. V is TRBV12-3 or TRBV12-4 and J is TRBJ1-3; D unresolved. The sample in question was PBMCs, obtained 15 days after the yellow fever booster vaccination. The CDR3 nucleotides read TGTGCCAGCACCTTGGAAGGGGGAAACACCATATATTTT. It encodes CASTLEGGNTIYF.